This T cell receptor beta chain was profiled in a study of beta chain features in type 1 diabetes. CDR1 is SGHTA and CDR2 is FQGNSA in the germline V gene. The CDR3 spans 17 residues. V shed 4 bases and J 0 bases; nucleotides not matched to a gene: 6. Since all of the isolated RNA was reverse transcribed, expressed TCRB transcripts were what got sequenced. Some clones are missing from TCRdb's copy, which holds only in-frame ones; the method was immunoSEQ multiplex PCR. The sample consists of around 300,000 clones, roughly 8% of them appearing once. Notes on this clone: A far larger clone is just one base off, so this is likely a read error. This sample includes further DNA sequences coding for the same CDR3.

The TCR sequence derives from a woman between 18 and 29 years old in good health. The V and J genes are TRBV7-2 and TRBJ2-6, with 7 bases fitting TRBD1. Sequenced input: central memory CD4+ T cells from blood. CDR3 coding DNA: TGTGCCAGCAGCTCCGGTCAGGGGGACTCTGGGGCCAACGTCCTGACTTTC. Protein sequence: CASSSGQGDSGANVLTF.